This note documents a single T cell receptor (beta chain) sequence. The antigen is unknown. The germline gives CDR1 MNHEY, CDR2 SVGAGI. V was pared by 0 bases and J by 5 bases, with 1 base of the junction left unmatched. The CDR3 loop spans 13 amino acids. This sample is part of a study of cytomegalovirus exposure and HLA in healthy donors. Study-level points and caveats: One cluster of highly shared sequence variants probably arose as a sequencing artifact.

PCR involved 60 Vbeta and 13 Jbeta primers. The protocol was immunoSEQ multiplex PCR, while the TCRdb copy is restricted to in-frame clones and leaves out a portion. The sample consists of over 85,000 clones, roughly 80% of them appearing once. Sequencing was performed on PBMCs. The gene calls are TRBV6-5 and TRBJ2-7; TRBD1 matches 7 bases. The sequence derives from a middle-aged man in good health and CMV-seronegative. DNA for the CDR3: TGTGCCAGCAGTTACTCAGACAGGGACGAGCAGTACTTC. Its translation: CASSYSDRDEQYF.